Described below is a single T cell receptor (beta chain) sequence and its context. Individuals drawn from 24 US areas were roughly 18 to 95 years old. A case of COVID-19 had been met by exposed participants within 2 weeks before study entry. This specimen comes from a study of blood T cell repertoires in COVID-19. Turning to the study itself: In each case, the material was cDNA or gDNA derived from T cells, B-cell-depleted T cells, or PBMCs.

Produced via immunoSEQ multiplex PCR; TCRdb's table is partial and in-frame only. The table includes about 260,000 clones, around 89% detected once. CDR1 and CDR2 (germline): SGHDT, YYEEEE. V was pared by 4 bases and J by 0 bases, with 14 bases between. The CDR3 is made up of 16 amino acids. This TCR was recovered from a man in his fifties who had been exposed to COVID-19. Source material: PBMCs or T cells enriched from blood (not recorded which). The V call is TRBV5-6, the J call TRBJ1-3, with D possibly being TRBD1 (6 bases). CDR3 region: CASSHRQDYSGNTIYF. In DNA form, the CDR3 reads TGTGCCAGCAGCCACCGACAGGATTACTCTGGAAACACCATATATTTT.